This T cell receptor (beta chain) was retrieved from a study of radiotherapy plus CTLA-4 blockade in lung cancer. This clone was observed once. Sequencing was performed with immunoSEQ multiplex PCR; in TCRdb, only in-frame clones are kept and a portion is missing. This table holds 70,000 to 85,000 clones, less than 85% found once. This receptor was obtained from a human donor with non-small cell lung cancer whose response to radiotherapy plus ipilimumab could not be evaluated. This sample comprised peripheral blood, obtained from a patient treated with radiotherapy plus ipilimumab.

This chain's CDR3 is CASSSPPGTSGYEQYF. CDR3 DNA: TGTGCCAGCAGCTCCCCCCCCGGGACTAGCGGGTACGAGCAGTACTTC. The chain joins TRBV7-2 to TRBJ2-7, with TRBD2 matching 12 bases. The J segment lost 4 bases and the V segment lost 4 bases, leaving 8 bases of the junction unmatched. This CDR3 has 16 amino acids. Germline CDR1 and CDR2: SGHTA and FQGNSA.